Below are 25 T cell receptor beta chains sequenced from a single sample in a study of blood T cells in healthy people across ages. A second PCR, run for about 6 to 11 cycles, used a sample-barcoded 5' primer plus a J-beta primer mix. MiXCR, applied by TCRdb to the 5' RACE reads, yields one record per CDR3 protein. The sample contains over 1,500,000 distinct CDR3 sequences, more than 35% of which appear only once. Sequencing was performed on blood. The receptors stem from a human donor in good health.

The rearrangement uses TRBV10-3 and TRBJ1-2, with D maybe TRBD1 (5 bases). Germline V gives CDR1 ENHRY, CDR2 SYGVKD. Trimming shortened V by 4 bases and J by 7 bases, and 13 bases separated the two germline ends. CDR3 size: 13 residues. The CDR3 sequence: CAISAGAPTGYTF. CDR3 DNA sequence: TGTGCCATCAGTGCTGGGGCGCCTACTGGCTACACCTTC.

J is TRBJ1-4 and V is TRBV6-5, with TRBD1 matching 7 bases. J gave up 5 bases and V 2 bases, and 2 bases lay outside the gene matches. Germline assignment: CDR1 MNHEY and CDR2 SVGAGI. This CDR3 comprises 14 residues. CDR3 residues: CASSYGRGNEKLFF. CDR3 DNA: TGTGCCAGCAGTTACGGCAGGGGGAATGAAAAACTGTTTTTT.

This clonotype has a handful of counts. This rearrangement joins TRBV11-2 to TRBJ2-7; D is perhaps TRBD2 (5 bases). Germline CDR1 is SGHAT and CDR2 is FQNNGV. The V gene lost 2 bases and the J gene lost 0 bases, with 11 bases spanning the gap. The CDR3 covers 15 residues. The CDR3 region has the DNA TGTGCCAGCAGCTTAAGTAACGGGGACTCCTACGAGCAGTACTTC. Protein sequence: CASSLSNGDSYEQYF.

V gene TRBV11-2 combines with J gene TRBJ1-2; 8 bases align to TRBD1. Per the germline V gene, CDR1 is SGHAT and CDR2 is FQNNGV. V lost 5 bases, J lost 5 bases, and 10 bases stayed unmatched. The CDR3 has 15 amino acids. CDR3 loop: CASSRPGTGLYGYTF. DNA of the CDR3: TGTGCCAGCAGCCGACCCGGGACAGGATTATATGGCTACACCTTC.

The CDR3 is CASSLYRDVNNEQFF. CDR3 coding DNA: TGTGCCAGCAGTTTATACAGGGACGTAAACAATGAGCAGTTCTTC. The chain combines TRBV28 with TRBJ2-1, with a weak D call TRBD1 (6 bases). Germline loops: CDR1 MDHEN, CDR2 SYDVKM. Trimming removed 1 base from V and 5 bases from J, with 12 bases in between. The CDR3 is 15 amino acids.

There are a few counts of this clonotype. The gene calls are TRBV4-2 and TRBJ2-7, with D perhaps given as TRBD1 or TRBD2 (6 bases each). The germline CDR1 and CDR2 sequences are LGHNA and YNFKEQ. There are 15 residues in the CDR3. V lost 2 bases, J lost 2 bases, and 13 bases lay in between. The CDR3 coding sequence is TGTGCCAGCAGCCAATTGGGGGGCCTGACCTACGAGCAGTACTTC. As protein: CASSQLGGLTYEQYF.

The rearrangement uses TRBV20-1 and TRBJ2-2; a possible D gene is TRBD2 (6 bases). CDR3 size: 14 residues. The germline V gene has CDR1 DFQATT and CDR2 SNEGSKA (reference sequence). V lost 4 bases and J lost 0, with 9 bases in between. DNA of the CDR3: TGCAGTGCTAACGGGGGTTCGAACACCGGGGAGCTGTTTTTT. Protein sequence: CSANGGSNTGELFF.

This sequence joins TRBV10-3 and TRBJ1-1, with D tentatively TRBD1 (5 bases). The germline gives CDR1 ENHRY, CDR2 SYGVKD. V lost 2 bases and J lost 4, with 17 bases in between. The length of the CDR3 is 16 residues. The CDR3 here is CAISERSSQGPTEAFF. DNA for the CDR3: TGTGCCATCAGTGAGAGGAGTAGCCAGGGTCCCACTGAAGCTTTCTTT.

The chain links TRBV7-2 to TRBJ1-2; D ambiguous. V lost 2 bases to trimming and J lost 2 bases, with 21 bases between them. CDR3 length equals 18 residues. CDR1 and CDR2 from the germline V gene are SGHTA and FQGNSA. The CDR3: CASSLPPGRRVSNYGYTF. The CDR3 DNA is TGTGCCAGCAGCTTACCCCCCGGCAGAAGAGTATCGAACTATGGCTACACCTTC.

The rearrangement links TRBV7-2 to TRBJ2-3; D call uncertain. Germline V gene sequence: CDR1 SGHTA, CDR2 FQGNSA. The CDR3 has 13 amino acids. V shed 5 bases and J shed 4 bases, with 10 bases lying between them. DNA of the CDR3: TGTGCCAGCAGCATCTATCTAGCAGATACGCAGTATTTT. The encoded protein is CASSIYLADTQYF.

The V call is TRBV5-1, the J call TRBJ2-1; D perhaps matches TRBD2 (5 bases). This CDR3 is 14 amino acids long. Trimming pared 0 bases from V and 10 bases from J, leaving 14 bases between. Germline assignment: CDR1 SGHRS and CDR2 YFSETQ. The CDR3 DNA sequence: TGCGCCAGCAGCTTGGAACCAGCCCGGGGAGAGCAGTTCTTC. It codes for CASSLEPARGEQFF.

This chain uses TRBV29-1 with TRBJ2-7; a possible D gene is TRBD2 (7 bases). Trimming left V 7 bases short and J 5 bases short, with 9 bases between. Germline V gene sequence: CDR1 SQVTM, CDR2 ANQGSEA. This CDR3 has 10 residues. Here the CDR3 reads CSGGGDEQYF. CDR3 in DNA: TGCAGCGGAGGGGGGGACGAGCAGTACTTC.

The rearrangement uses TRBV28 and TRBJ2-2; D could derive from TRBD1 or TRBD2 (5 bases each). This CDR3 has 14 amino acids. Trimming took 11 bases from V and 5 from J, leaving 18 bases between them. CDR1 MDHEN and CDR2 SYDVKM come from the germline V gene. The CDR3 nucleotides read TGTGCCTCCCTCGGAAGGGGACGAACCGGGGAGCTGTTTTTT. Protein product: CASLGRGRTGELFF.

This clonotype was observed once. The CDR3 DNA is TGTGCCAGCAGTTACACAGGGTTCGGGGAAAAACTGTTTTTT. Amino acids: CASSYTGFGEKLFF. The chain employs TRBV6-6 and TRBJ1-4, with D possibly TRBD1 on 6 matching bases. The CDR3 is made up of 14 amino acids. Germline CDR1 reads MNHNY; CDR2 reads SVGAGI (reference sequence). Trimming removed 2 bases at V and 8 bases at J, with 12 bases between.

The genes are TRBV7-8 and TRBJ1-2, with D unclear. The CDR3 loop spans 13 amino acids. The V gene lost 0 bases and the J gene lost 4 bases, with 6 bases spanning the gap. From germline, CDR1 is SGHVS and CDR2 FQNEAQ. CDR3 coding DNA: TGTGCCAGCAGCTTAGCGGCCGTCTATGGCTACACCTTC. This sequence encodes CASSLAAVYGYTF.

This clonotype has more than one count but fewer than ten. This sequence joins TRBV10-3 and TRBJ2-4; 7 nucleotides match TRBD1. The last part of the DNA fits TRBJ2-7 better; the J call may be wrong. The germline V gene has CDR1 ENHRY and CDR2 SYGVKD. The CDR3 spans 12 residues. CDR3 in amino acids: CAISDDRVEQYF. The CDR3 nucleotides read TGTGCCATCAGTGACGACAGGGTCGAGCAGTACTTC.

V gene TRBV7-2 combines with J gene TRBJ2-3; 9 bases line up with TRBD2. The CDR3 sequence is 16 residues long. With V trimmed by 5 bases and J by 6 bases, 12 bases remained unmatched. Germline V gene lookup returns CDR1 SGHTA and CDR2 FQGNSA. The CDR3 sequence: CASSPSRGAGGDTQYF. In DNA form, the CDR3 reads TGTGCCAGCAGCCCTAGCCGGGGAGCGGGGGGCGATACGCAGTATTTT.

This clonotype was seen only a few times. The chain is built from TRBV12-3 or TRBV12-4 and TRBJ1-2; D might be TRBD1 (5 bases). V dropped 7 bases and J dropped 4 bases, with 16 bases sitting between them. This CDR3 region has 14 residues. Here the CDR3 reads CASTVGQYTYGYTF. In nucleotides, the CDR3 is TGTGCCAGCACGGTCGGACAATACACCTATGGCTACACCTTC.

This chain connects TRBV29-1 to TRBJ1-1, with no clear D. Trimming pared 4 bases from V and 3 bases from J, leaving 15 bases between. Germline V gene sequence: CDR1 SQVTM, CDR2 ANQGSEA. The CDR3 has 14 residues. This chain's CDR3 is CSVVLLRADTEAFF. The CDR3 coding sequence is TGCAGCGTTGTTCTATTGAGGGCGGACACTGAAGCTTTCTTT.

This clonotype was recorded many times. The CDR3 nucleotides read TGTGCCAGCAGCGCAGGGGGCACAGATACGCAGTATTTT. This encodes CASSAGGTDTQYF. V usage is TRBV9 and J usage is TRBJ2-3; weak D call: TRBD1 (6 bases). The CDR3 loop spans 13 amino acids. The germline V gene has CDR1 SGDLS and CDR2 YYNGEE. Deletions cut 3 bases from V and 1 base from J, with 6 bases between.

The CDR3 protein is CASSAQDRGSEGYTF. For the CDR3, the DNA is TGTGCCAGCAGCGCCCAAGACAGGGGATCAGAAGGCTACACCTTC. This chain links TRBV9 with TRBJ1-2, with 8 bases aligning to TRBD1. V was clipped by 3 bases and J by 8 bases; unmatched bases: 12. This CDR3 has 15 amino acids. Germline CDR1 SGDLS, CDR2 YYNGEE.

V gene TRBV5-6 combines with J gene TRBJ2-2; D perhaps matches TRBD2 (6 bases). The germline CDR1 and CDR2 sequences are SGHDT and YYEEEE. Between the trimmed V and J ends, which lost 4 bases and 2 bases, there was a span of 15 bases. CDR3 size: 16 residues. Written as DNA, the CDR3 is TGTGCCAGCAGCCCGGGACTCTGGCGAAACACCGGGGAGCTGTTTTTT. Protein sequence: CASSPGLWRNTGELFF. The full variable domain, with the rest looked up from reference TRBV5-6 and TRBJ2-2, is DAGVTQSPTHLIKTRGQQVTLRCSPKSGHDTVSWYQQALGQGPQFIFQYYEEEERQRGNFPDRFSGHQFPNYSSELNVNALLLGDSALYLCASSPGLWRNTGELFFGEGSRLTVL.

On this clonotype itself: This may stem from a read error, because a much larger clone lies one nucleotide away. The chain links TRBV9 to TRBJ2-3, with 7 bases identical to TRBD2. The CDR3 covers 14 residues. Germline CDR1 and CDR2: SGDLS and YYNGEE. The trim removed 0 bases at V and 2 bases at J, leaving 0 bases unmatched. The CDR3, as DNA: TGTGCCAGCAGCGTAGGGGACTACACAGATACGCAGTATTTT. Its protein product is CASSVGDYTDTQYF.

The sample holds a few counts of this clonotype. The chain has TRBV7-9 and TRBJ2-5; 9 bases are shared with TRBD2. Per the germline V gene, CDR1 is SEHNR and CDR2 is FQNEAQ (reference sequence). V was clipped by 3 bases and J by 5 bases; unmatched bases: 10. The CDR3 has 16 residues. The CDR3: CASSFSAGGPYETQYF. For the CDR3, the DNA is TGTGCCAGCAGCTTTTCGGCGGGGGGGCCTTACGAGACCCAGTACTTC.

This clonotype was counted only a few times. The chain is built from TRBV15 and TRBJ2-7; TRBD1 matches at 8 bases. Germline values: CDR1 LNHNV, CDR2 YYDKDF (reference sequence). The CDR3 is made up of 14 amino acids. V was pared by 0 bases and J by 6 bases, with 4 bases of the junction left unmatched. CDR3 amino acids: CATSRENRGFEQYF. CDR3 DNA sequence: TGTGCCACCAGCAGAGAGAACAGGGGGTTCGAGCAGTACTTC.